The present entry profiles one T cell receptor beta chain with its context. This specimen belongs to a study of shared clonotypes between healthy human individuals. Deep-level settings were used for running the assay. Method: immunoSEQ multiplex PCR; TCRdb's copy keeps in-frame clones and lacks some. The table lists some 2,100,000 clones, about 93% of them singletons, with under 2% in the top ten. The germline V gene has CDR1 MDHEN and CDR2 SYDVKM. Trimming left V 2 bases short and J 6 bases short, with 19 bases between. The CDR3 contains 16 residues. Naive CD8 cells lacked CD45RO, underwent positive selection for CCR7 and left out terminally differentiated effector memory CD45RA+ cells.

The chain carries TRBV28 and TRBJ1-2; unclear D gene. This receptor was identified in a man between 18 and 29 years old in good health. Some clones in this sample may be carry-over from other donors' samples. The sample taken for sequencing was naive CD8+ T cells from PBMCs. CDR3 DNA sequence: TGTGCCAGCAGTTTAAGGGCCATTAAGAGGGTCGATGGCTACACCTTC. Protein product: CASSLRAIKRVDGYTF.